The source of this TCR beta chain is a study of T cells in Graves' hyperthyroidism and ophthalmopathy. Germline V gives CDR1 LNHNV, CDR2 YYDKDF (reference sequence). V dropped 0 bases and J dropped 8 bases, with 10 bases sitting between them. This CDR3 comprises 13 residues. From RNA transcripts, TCR beta CDR3 regions were amplified. Carried out on the TCR CDR3, a first-round RT-PCR used the HTBI primer set. TCRdb ran MiXCR on the multiplex PCR reads and lists one entry per CDR3 protein. The sample includes 500,000 to 650,000 distinct CDR3 sequences, about 45% of them seen just once. The sequence was collected from an adult woman with Graves' disease, either hyperthyroidism or ophthalmopathy (not recorded which). The chain links TRBV15 to TRBJ1-2; D gene uncertain. Material for sequencing was peripheral blood or thyroid tissue (not recorded which). CDR3 sequence reads: CATSRDVGSGYTF. The CDR3 DNA follows: TGTGCCACCAGCAGAGACGTGGGGAGCGGCTACACCTTC.